This T cell receptor beta chain comes out of a study of cytomegalovirus exposure and HLA in healthy donors. PCR amplification relied on 60 Vbeta primers (plus 13 Jbeta primers). Measured with immunoSEQ multiplex PCR; TCRdb has only the in-frame clones, and not every one. The top ten hold around 8% of the sample, which has tens of thousands of clones, over 70% seen once. Per the germline V gene, CDR1 is MRHNA and CDR2 is SNTAGT. V was pared by 3 bases and J by 8 bases, with 10 bases of the junction left unmatched. This CDR3 is built from 16 residues. The sequence was collected from a man between 60 and 75 years old in good health and CMV-seronegative. Material: PBMCs. The chain recombines TRBV6-4 with TRBJ2-1; 10 bases are a match to TRBD2. This CDR3 is CASSEGRASGGDEQFF. As DNA, the CDR3 is TGTGCCAGCAGTGAAGGGCGGGCTAGCGGGGGTGATGAGCAGTTCTTC.